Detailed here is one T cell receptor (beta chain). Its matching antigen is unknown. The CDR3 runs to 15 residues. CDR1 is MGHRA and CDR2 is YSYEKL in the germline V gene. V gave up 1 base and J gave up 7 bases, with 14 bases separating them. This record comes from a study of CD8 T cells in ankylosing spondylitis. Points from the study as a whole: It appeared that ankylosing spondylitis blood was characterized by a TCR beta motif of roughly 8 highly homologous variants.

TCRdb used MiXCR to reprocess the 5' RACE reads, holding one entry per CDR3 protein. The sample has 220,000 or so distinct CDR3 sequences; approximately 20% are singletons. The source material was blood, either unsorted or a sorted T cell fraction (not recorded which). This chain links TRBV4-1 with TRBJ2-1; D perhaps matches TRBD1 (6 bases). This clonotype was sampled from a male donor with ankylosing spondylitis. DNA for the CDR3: TGCGCCAGCAGCCAAGGTGGGGGCCTTCCAAATGAGCAGTTCTTC. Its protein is CASSQGGGLPNEQFF.